One T cell receptor (beta chain) is described in this entry. Its antigen is unknown. The source of the sample is a study of OX40 agonist ivuxolimab in advanced cancers. Germline-derived CDR1 and CDR2 are MGHRA and YSYEKL. This CDR3 is built from 16 residues. V was cut by 3 bases and J by 2 bases, with 14 bases left in between. Study-wide results and limits: Clones of CD4+ and CD8+ blood T cells grew by week 6 at doses of 0.1 to 3.0 mg/kg.

Libraries were prepared by immunoSEQ multiplex PCR; TCRdb keeps only in-frame clonotypes and omits some of them. The data show 100,000 or so clones, about 91% seen once. Sample: CD4+ or CD8+ T cells sorted from blood, taken in a trial of the OX40 agonist ivuxolimab. This chain connects TRBV4-1 to TRBJ2-4; tentative D call: TRBD1 (7 bases). The clonotype originates from an adult with an advanced solid tumor such as melanoma, head and neck, liver or kidney cancer. Here the CDR3 DNA reads TGCGCCAGCAGCCATCGACAGGGAGGAACCAAAAACATTCAGTACTTC. It is translated as CASSHRQGGTKNIQYF.